This T cell receptor (beta chain) was identified in a study of radiotherapy plus CTLA-4 blockade in lung cancer. For the study at large: 18% of patients responded objectively, and approximately 33% achieved disease control. Study-level results: In blood, TCR clones derived from the tumor expanded after radiotherapy plus ipilimumab. Early clonal dynamics of blood T cells, together with interferon-beta, were reported as the best response predictor.

Produced via immunoSEQ multiplex PCR; TCRdb's table is partial and in-frame only. The top ten hold approximately 5% of the sample, which has 48,000 or so clones, 80% to 90% seen once. Treatment of patients with chemo-refractory metastatic non-small-cell lung cancer consisted of focal radiation plus CTLA-4 blockade with ipilimumab. On this clone itself: What it binds is not known.

Germline V lookup: CDR1 SGHRS, CDR2 YFSETQ. Trimming removed 0 bases from V and 10 bases from J, with 20 bases in between. This CDR3 comprises 16 residues. This receptor was identified in a human donor with non-small cell lung cancer whose response to radiotherapy plus ipilimumab could not be evaluated. This sequence joins TRBV5-1 and TRBJ2-1; tentatively, D is TRBD1 (6 bases). Sequenced here: peripheral blood, sampled from a patient treated with radiotherapy plus ipilimumab. The CDR3 DNA follows: TGCGCCAGCAGCTTGGATATTGGACAGTCTCGCCCGGAGCAGTTCTTC. The encoded protein is CASSLDIGQSRPEQFF. Complete variable domain (other parts from reference TRBV5-1 and TRBJ2-1): KAGVTQTPRYLIKTRGQQVTLSCSPISGHRSVSWYQQTPGQGLQFLFEYFSETQRNKGNFPGRFSGRQFSNSRSEMNVSTLELGDSALYLCASSLDIGQSRPEQFFGPGTRLTVL.